The text below deals with one TCR beta chain. The data stem from a study of blood T cell repertoires in COVID-19. CDR3 length: 13 residues. CDR1 SEHNR and CDR2 FQNEAQ come from the germline V gene (reference sequence). Trimming removed 5 bases from V and 1 base from J, with 3 bases in between. Method: immunoSEQ multiplex PCR; TCRdb's copy keeps in-frame clones and lacks some. Counted here are about 32,000 clones, 85% to 90% occurring once; the ten biggest clones make up about two fifths. The origin of this receptor is a man in his 60s with active or convalescent COVID-19. The genes are TRBV7-9 and TRBJ2-6; D is ambiguous. Input material: peripheral blood. The CDR3 loop reads CASSISGANVLTF. The CDR3 bases are TGTGCCAGCAGCATATCTGGGGCCAACGTCCTGACTTTC. The full variable domain, with the rest looked up from reference TRBV7-9 and TRBJ2-6, is DTGVSQNPRHKITKRGQNVTFRCDPISEHNRLYWYRQTLGQGPEFLTYFQNEAQLEKSRLLSDRFSAERPKGSFSTLEIQRTEQGDSAMYLCASSISGANVLTFGAGSRLTVL.